This entry lists 16 T cell receptor beta chains sequenced from one sample in a study of blood T cell repertoires in COVID-19. The protocol was immunoSEQ multiplex PCR, while the TCRdb copy is restricted to in-frame clones and leaves out a portion. The sample includes some 170,000 clones, over 80% seen only once; the top ten take 1.6%. Material: peripheral blood. The receptors were gathered from a woman in her forties or fifties with acute or convalescent COVID-19.

The chain recombines TRBV27 with TRBJ2-3; weak D call: TRBD2 (6 bases). The CDR3 covers 15 residues. Per the germline V gene, CDR1 is MNHEY and CDR2 is SMNVEV (reference sequence). Trimming shortened V by 3 bases and J by 4 bases, and 14 bases separated the two germline ends. The CDR3, as DNA: TGTGCCAGCAGTTTTGGGGGGTGGGGTTCAGATACGCAGTATTTT. Translating gives CASSFGGWGSDTQYF.

This clone has a single count. The chain links TRBV11-1 to TRBJ2-3, with D maybe TRBD1 (6 bases). Germline V gene sequence: CDR1 SGHAT, CDR2 FQDESV (reference sequence). The CDR3 contains 16 residues. Trimming removed 1 base at V and 4 bases at J, with 15 bases between. CDR3 loop: CASSLGSSSGADTQYF. The CDR3 DNA sequence: TGTGCCAGCAGCTTAGGTTCCTCCTCAGGGGCAGATACGCAGTATTTT.

The chain uses TRBV7-2 and TRBJ2-3; 9 bases are a match to TRBD2. Unmatched junction bases numbered 9, after V lost 5 bases and J lost 12 bases. CDR1 SGHTA and CDR2 FQGNSA come from the germline V gene. This CDR3 has 13 residues. DNA for the CDR3: TGTGCCAGCAGCCCCCAGGGCCTAGCGGGACAGTATTTT. It yields the protein CASSPQGLAGQYF. The full variable domain, in which reference TRBV7-2 and TRBJ2-3 provide the parts outside the CDR3, is GAGVSQSPSNKVTEKGKDVELRCDPISGHTALYWYRQSLGQGLEFLIYFQGNSAPDKSGLPSDRFSAERTGGSVSTLTIQRTQQEDSAVYLCASSPQGLAGQYFGPGTRLTVL.

CDR3 protein: CASSPPRLRSYNEQFF. CDR3 nucleotide sequence: TGTGCCAGCTCACCACCGAGGCTACGTTCCTACAATGAGCAGTTCTTC. This chain uses TRBV18 with TRBJ2-1; D uncertain. V lost 0 bases to trimming and J lost 1 base, with 10 bases between them. The germline V gene encodes CDR1 KGHSH and CDR2 LQKENI. The CDR3 runs to 16 residues. Full variable domain (missing parts from reference TRBV18 and TRBJ2-1): NAGVMQNPRHLVRRRGQEARLRCSPMKGHSHVYWYRQLPEEGLKFMVYLQKENIIDESGMPKERFSAEFPKEGPSILRIQQVVRGDSAAYFCASSPPRLRSYNEQFFGPGTRLTVL.

The chain recombines TRBV5-4 with TRBJ2-2, with 8 bases aligning to TRBD1. The CDR3 runs 15 residues. V trimming: 5 bases; J trimming: 3 bases; junction bases outside the gene matches: 6. The germline CDR1 and CDR2 sequences are SGHNT and YYREEE (reference sequence). Here the CDR3 DNA reads TGTGCCAGCAGGGCAGGGGGCTCGGACACCGGGGAGCTGTTTTTT. Protein product: CASRAGGSDTGELFF.

V is TRBV10-3 and J is TRBJ1-3; D possibly corresponds to TRBD1 (6 bases). Trimming shortened V by 2 bases and J by 0 bases, and 11 bases separated the two germline ends. CDR1 and CDR2 (germline): ENHRY, SYGVKD. There are 16 residues in the CDR3. CDR3 in amino acids: CAISEGTLSSGNTIYF. The CDR3 region has the DNA TGTGCCATCAGTGAGGGGACACTAAGCTCTGGAAACACCATATATTTT.

The chain joins TRBV11-3 to TRBJ2-3; 11 bases agree with TRBD1. The CDR3 has 17 residues. Germline assignment: CDR1 SGHNT and CDR2 YENEEA. V lost 4 bases, J lost 4 bases, and 10 bases stayed unmatched. The DNA for the CDR3 is TGTGCCAGCAGCTCGGAGGACAGGGGGCTTTTCTCAGATACGCAGTATTTT. It specifies CASSSEDRGLFSDTQYF. The full variable domain, with the rest looked up from reference TRBV11-3 and TRBJ2-3, is EAGVVQSPRYKIIEKKQPVAFWCNPISGHNTLYWYLQNLGQGPELLIRYENEEAVDDSQLPKDRFSAERLKGVDSTLKIQPAELGDSAVYLCASSSEDRGLFSDTQYFGPGTRLTVL.

This chain links TRBV19 with TRBJ2-1; D not certain. Germline V gene lookup returns CDR1 LNHDA and CDR2 SQIVND (reference sequence). The CDR3 loop spans 13 amino acids. Between the trimmed V and J ends, which lost 3 bases and 0 bases, there was a span of 3 bases. The CDR3 spells CASSISSYNEQFF. The DNA of the CDR3 is TGTGCCAGTAGTATTAGCTCCTACAATGAGCAGTTCTTC.

The V and J genes are TRBV19 and TRBJ1-2; 8 bases are a match to TRBD1. The V segment lost 7 bases and the J segment 8 bases; nucleotides outside the gene matches: 12. CDR1 is LNHDA and CDR2 is SQIVND in the germline V gene (reference sequence). The CDR3 contains 14 residues. The CDR3: CASTSTDREGGYTF. In DNA, the CDR3 is TGTGCCAGTACCTCGACGGACAGGGAAGGCGGCTACACCTTC.

The chain recombines TRBV7-9 with TRBJ2-7, with 7 bases fitting TRBD2. Germline V gene lookup returns CDR1 SEHNR and CDR2 FQNEAQ (reference sequence). V was pared by 0 bases and J by 1 base, with 9 bases of the junction left unmatched. This CDR3 is 17 amino acids long. The CDR3 region has the DNA TGTGCCAGCAGCTTAGCGCAGTGGGCGGGAGCATCCTACGAGCAGTACTTC. Protein: CASSLAQWAGASYEQYF. The variable domain in full, completed from reference TRBV7-9 and TRBJ2-7, reads DTGVSQNPRHKITKRGQNVTFRCDPISEHNRLYWYRQTLGQGPEFLTYFQNEAQLEKSRLLSDRFSAERPKGSFSTLEIQRTEQGDSAMYLCASSLAQWAGASYEQYFGPGTRLTVT.

The chain links TRBV7-9 to TRBJ1-4, with a tentative D call TRBD1 (5 bases). V was pared by 2 bases and J by 8 bases, with 15 bases between. Germline CDR1 reads SEHNR; CDR2 reads FQNEAQ (reference sequence). This CDR3 spans 15 amino acids. DNA of the CDR3: TGTGCCAGCAGCTTACCTCTAGGACACGGGGAAAAACTGTTTTTT. The encoded protein is CASSLPLGHGEKLFF.

The CDR3 reads CASREGASEQYF. CDR3 coding DNA: TGTGCCAGCCGGGAGGGGGCAAGCGAGCAGTACTTC. V is TRBV6-5 and J is TRBJ2-7; TRBD2 might be the D (8 bases). Trimming pared 8 bases from V and 6 bases from J, leaving 14 bases between. This CDR3 region has 12 residues. Looked up from germline, CDR1 is MNHEY and CDR2 is SVGAGI.

The J gene is TRBJ1-1, the V gene TRBV7-6, with D possibly matching TRBD1 (5 bases). Trimming pared 4 bases from V and 5 bases from J, leaving 8 bases between. Germline V gene lookup returns CDR1 SGHVS and CDR2 FNYEAQ. The CDR3 is 12 amino acids. The CDR3 DNA sequence: TGTGCCAGCAGCTATGGGGGGACTGAAGCTTTCTTT. Protein: CASSYGGTEAFF.

The gene calls are TRBV30 and TRBJ1-1, with 10 bases lining up with TRBD1. The CDR3 contains 16 residues. Germline CDR1 is GTSNPN and CDR2 is SVGIG (reference sequence). Trimming took 3 bases from V and 5 from J; bases not matched to a gene: 12. The CDR3 nucleotides are TGTGCCTGGAGGAAAGGGACAGGGGTTTGGGAGACTGAAGCTTTCTTT. It specifies CAWRKGTGVWETEAFF.

The chain carries TRBV7-2 and TRBJ2-7; 8 bases are a match to TRBD2. V lost 6 bases and J lost 4; bases outside the gene matches: 14. In germline, CDR1 is SGHTA, CDR2 FQGNSA. CDR3 length equals 16 residues. This CDR3 is CASSRNRTSLSYEQYF. For the CDR3, the DNA is TGTGCCAGCAGTCGAAACCGGACTAGCCTTTCTTACGAGCAGTACTTC.

The chain uses TRBV28 and TRBJ2-1; 10 positions agree with TRBD1. CDR1 MDHEN and CDR2 SYDVKM come from the germline V gene. With 3 bases clipped from V and 2 bases from J, the junction kept 4 bases outside the gene matches. The CDR3 loop spans 16 amino acids. The DNA of the CDR3 is TGTGCCAGCAGTTTTACCGGGACAGGGGCCTACAATGAGCAGTTCTTC. The encoded protein is CASSFTGTGAYNEQFF. Together with reference TRBV28 and TRBJ2-1, the CDR3 gives the full variable domain: DVKVTQSSRYLVKRTGEKVFLECVQDMDHENMFWYRQDPGLGLRLIYFSYDVKMKEKGDIPEGYSVSREKKERFSLILESASTNQTSMYLCASSFTGTGAYNEQFFGPGTRLTVL.